These T cell receptor beta chains were read from a single sample in a study of a mutant IDH1 vaccine in newly diagnosed glioma. Sequencing was performed with immunoSEQ multiplex PCR; in TCRdb, only in-frame clones are kept and a portion is missing. The sample carries roughly 26,000 clones, approximately 87% recorded once. These receptors' targets are unknown. Here the sequenced sample was PBMCs, taken from a glioma patient whose treatment included an IDH1 peptide vaccine. These receptors were taken from a man aged 25 to 40 with glioma. The CDR3 runs from the conserved cysteine through the conserved F or W. Size is stated for part of the rows, as once, few or many counts, or as a class when the clone is expanded.

V gene: TRBV27
clone size: NA
J gene: TRBJ2-5
CDR3 protein: CASSLSRAALEETQYF

V gene: TRBV6-1
clone size: NA
J gene: TRBJ1-1
CDR3 protein: CASRTGRTEAFF

V gene: TRBV7-2
clone size: NA
J gene: TRBJ1-5
CDR3 protein: CASSSPGQGLNQPQHF

V gene: TRBV5-6
clone size: NA
J gene: TRBJ1-5
CDR3 protein: CASSPGLNQPQHF

V gene: TRBV9
clone size: NA
J gene: TRBJ1-1
CDR3 protein: CASSVGQGPGTEAFF

V gene: TRBV30
clone size: NA
J gene: TRBJ1-3
CDR3 protein: CAWSLAAGNTIYF

V gene: TRBV29-1
clone size: NA
J gene: TRBJ1-1
CDR3 protein: CSVEVAGGTEAFF

V gene: TRBV6-1
clone size: NA
J gene: TRBJ2-2
CDR3 protein: CASRAWTLNTGELFF

V gene: TRBV9
clone size: NA
J gene: TRBJ2-7
CDR3 protein: CASSGGAASSYEQYF

V gene: TRBV7-2
clone size: NA
J gene: TRBJ2-6
CDR3 protein: CASSFDADSSGANVLTF

V gene: TRBV13
clone size: NA
J gene: TRBJ2-4
CDR3 protein: CASSVPGQGEENIQYF

V gene: TRBV29-1
clone size: few
J gene: TRBJ1-1
CDR3 protein: CSVGGRALNTEAFF

V gene: TRBV4-1
clone size: NA
J gene: TRBJ2-3
CDR3 protein: CASSHGTSGTTDTQYF